The clone carrying this TCR beta chain was counted only a few times. Germline-derived CDR1 and CDR2 are DFQATT and SNEGSKA (reference sequence). The CDR3 extends over 15 amino acids. Unmatched junction bases numbered 8, after V lost 0 bases and J lost 4 bases. The data were obtained in a study of T-cell reconstitution after alpha-beta-depleted transplantation in children. Preparing the TCRbeta library involved the use of unique molecular identifiers. TCRdb re-called the PCR reads through MiXCR, storing one row per CDR3 protein. The sample carries around 600,000 distinct CDR3 sequences, approximately 10% recorded once.

The source material was PBMCs from the stem cell graft donor, sampled from the stem cell graft. The source is a human donor who donated a stem cell graft to a child with acute myeloid leukemia. This chain uses TRBV20-1 with TRBJ1-2; 7 nucleotides line up with TRBD1. Written as DNA, the CDR3 is TGCAGTGCTAGAGATCAAGGGGGCGCGAGCTATGGCTACACCTTC. This encodes CSARDQGGASYGYTF.